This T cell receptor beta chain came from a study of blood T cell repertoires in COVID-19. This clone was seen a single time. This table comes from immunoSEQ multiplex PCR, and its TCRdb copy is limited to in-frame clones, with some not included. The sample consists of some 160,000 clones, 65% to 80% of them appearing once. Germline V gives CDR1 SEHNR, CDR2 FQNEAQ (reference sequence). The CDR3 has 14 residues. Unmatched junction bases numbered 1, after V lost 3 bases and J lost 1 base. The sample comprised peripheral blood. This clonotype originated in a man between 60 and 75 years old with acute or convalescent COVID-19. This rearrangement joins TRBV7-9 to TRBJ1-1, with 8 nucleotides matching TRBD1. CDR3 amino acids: CASSFDRGNTEAFF. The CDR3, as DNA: TGTGCCAGCAGCTTCGACAGGGGGAACACTGAAGCTTTCTTT.